One sample yielded the 18 T cell receptor beta chains listed below, sequenced in a study of T cells and copy number aberrations in small-cell lung cancer. TCRdb's copy holds only in-frame clones and misses some; the assay was immunoSEQ multiplex PCR. The data show over 5,000 clones, more than 70% seen once. Input material: tumor tissue. These receptors were obtained from a man between 50 and 59 years old with small cell lung cancer.

The chain recombines TRBV27 with TRBJ2-7; 13 bases agree with TRBD2. This CDR3 region has 16 residues. The germline V gene encodes CDR1 MNHEY and CDR2 SMNVEV (reference sequence). V gave up 5 bases and J gave up 2 bases; unmatched junction bases: 6. The CDR3 spells CASSDTTSGRAYEQYF. CDR3 in DNA: TGTGCCAGCAGTGACACTACTAGCGGGAGGGCCTACGAGCAGTACTTC.

The V call is TRBV9, the J call TRBJ1-2; D is unclear. CDR1 is SGDLS and CDR2 is YYNGEE in the germline V gene. The V end lost 1 base, the J end lost 3 bases, and 13 bases lay between the germline ends. The length of the CDR3 is 15 residues. CDR3 bases: TGTGCCAGCAGCGTACCGGGGAATCAAGACTATGGCTACACCTTC. It yields the protein CASSVPGNQDYGYTF.

This clone appeared a single time. The same CDR3 arises from other DNA sequences in this sample as well. The V call is TRBV18, the J call TRBJ2-3; possible D gene TRBD2, 5 bases. CDR1 KGHSH and CDR2 LQKENI come from the germline V gene. The CDR3 spans 15 residues. V lost 4 bases and J 2 bases, leaving 13 bases between the germline ends. This CDR3 reads CASSLRTGLTDTQYF. The CDR3 nucleotides read TGTGCCAGCTCACTCCGGACTGGGCTCACAGATACGCAGTATTTT.

The V call is TRBV5-4, the J call TRBJ1-1; 8 bases are shared with TRBD1. The CDR3 spans 13 residues. CDR1 is SGHNT and CDR2 is YYREEE in the germline V gene (reference sequence). V shed 4 bases, J shed 6 bases, and the junction held 5 bases outside the gene matches. CDR3 amino acids: CASSQGQGPEAFF. In DNA, the CDR3 is TGTGCCAGCAGCCAAGGACAGGGTCCTGAAGCTTTCTTT.

Concerning this clone itself: The junction departs from the called germline gene at one end, perhaps through a read error. The chain employs TRBV7-7 and TRBJ2-7; D gene ambiguous. This CDR3 has 13 amino acids. Looked up from germline, CDR1 is SSHAT and CDR2 is FNYEAQ (reference sequence). The CDR3 sequence is CASSPDMAYEQYF. CDR3 bases: TGTGCTAGCAGCCCCGACATGGCCTACGAGCAGTACTTC.

This clone has a single count. CDR3 residues: CASSLTSVGGEQFF. DNA for the CDR3: TGCGCCAGCAGCTTGACCAGCGTGGGCGGTGAGCAGTTCTTC. This chain links TRBV5-1 with TRBJ2-1; D gene ambiguous. The CDR3 spans 14 residues. CDR1 SGHRS and CDR2 YFSETQ come from the germline V gene. Between the trimmed V and J ends, which lost 1 base and 9 bases, there was a span of 14 bases.

This clone showed up just a few times. The V and J genes are TRBV20-1 and TRBJ2-7; D not resolved. The CDR3 length is 11 residues. V lost 6 bases and J 2 bases, leaving 8 bases between the germline ends. CDR1 and CDR2 (germline): DFQATT, SNEGSKA (reference sequence). The CDR3 region is CSAHGPYEQYF. CDR3 coding DNA: TGCAGTGCCCACGGTCCCTACGAGCAGTACTTC.

The CDR3 loop reads CAWSVLAGGYEQYF. The CDR3 nucleotides read TGTGCCTGGAGTGTACTAGCGGGCGGCTACGAGCAGTACTTC. J is TRBJ2-7 and V is TRBV30, with 9 bases matching TRBD2. Germline CDR1 and CDR2: GTSNPN and SVGIG (reference sequence). The ends lost 0 bases at V and 3 bases at J; junction bases unmatched: 3. The CDR3 has 14 residues.

The V gene is TRBV5-1, the J gene TRBJ1-3, with D perhaps matching TRBD1 (6 bases). V was trimmed by 2 bases and J by 0 bases, leaving 9 bases between them. Germline lookup yields CDR1 SGHRS and CDR2 YFSETQ. This CDR3 comprises 15 residues. The CDR3 spells CASSFTGSSGNTIYF. The CDR3 nucleotides are TGCGCCAGCAGCTTTACAGGGAGCTCTGGAAACACCATATATTTT.

The rearrangement joins TRBV29-1 to TRBJ2-3, with 11 positions matching TRBD1. Germline V gene data show CDR1 as SQVTM and CDR2 as ANQGSEA. Trimming at V came to 4 bases and at J to 4 bases, leaving 4 bases not matched to a gene. The CDR3 covers 14 residues. CDR3 in DNA: TGCAGCGTTGTGGGGGGACAGGGGGCAGATACGCAGTATTTT. The encoded protein is CSVVGGQGADTQYF.

The J gene is TRBJ1-1, the V gene TRBV7-3; D is uncertain. Trimming pared 1 base from V and 5 bases from J, leaving 11 bases between. There are 14 residues in the CDR3. Germline V gene sequence: CDR1 SGHTA, CDR2 FQGTGA. The chain's CDR3 is CASSLMGTGTEAFF. The CDR3 DNA reads TGTGCCAGCAGCTTAATGGGCACGGGGACTGAAGCTTTCTTT.

The J gene is TRBJ2-7, the V gene TRBV6-8; 7 bases match TRBD1. CDR1 and CDR2 from the germline V gene are MNHGY and SAAAGT. V shed 8 bases, J shed 0 bases, and the junction held 7 bases outside the gene matches. The CDR3 is 14 amino acids. CDR3 amino acids: CASGTRQGSYEQYF. The CDR3, as DNA: TGTGCCAGCGGAACAAGACAGGGCTCCTACGAGCAGTACTTC.

The CDR3 bases are TGCAGCGTTGCCATGGGGGTGAGCATGAACACTGAAGCTTTCTTT. The encoded protein is CSVAMGVSMNTEAFF. This chain connects TRBV29-1 to TRBJ1-1; D possibly corresponds to TRBD1 (5 bases). CDR1 and CDR2 from the germline V gene are SQVTM and ANQGSEA. There are 15 residues in the CDR3. Trimming took off 4 bases at V and 0 bases at J, with 15 bases between the two ends.

This clone has just one count. V gene TRBV10-2 combines with J gene TRBJ2-3; weak D call: TRBD1 (6 bases). V was shortened by 3 bases and J by 2 bases, with 15 bases between the two germline ends. CDR3 size: 16 residues. Germline lookup yields CDR1 WSHSY and CDR2 SAAADI. The CDR3 DNA is TGCGCCAGCAGTGATTCGAGGACAGAGAACACAGATACGCAGTATTTT. Translating gives CASSDSRTENTDTQYF.

This clone appeared once. The chain joins TRBV2 to TRBJ1-1; D might be TRBD1 (6 bases). The germline gives CDR1 SNHLY, CDR2 FYNNEI. Trimming took off 7 bases at V and 1 base at J, with 16 bases between the two ends. There are 15 residues in the CDR3. The CDR3 DNA reads as TGTGCCAGCACCGGGACACTTCTTAAGAACACTGAAGCTTTCTTT. This codes for CASTGTLLKNTEAFF.

This chain joins TRBV5-4 and TRBJ2-3, with TRBD1 matching over 7 bases. The V gene end was trimmed by 4 bases and the J gene end by 4 bases; junction bases not matched to a gene: 6. The length of the CDR3 is 14 residues. The germline gives CDR1 SGHNT, CDR2 YYREEE (reference sequence). This chain's CDR3 is CASSLPTGSDTQYF. The CDR3 bases are TGTGCCAGCAGCCTACCGACAGGGTCAGATACGCAGTATTTT.

This rearrangement joins TRBV15 to TRBJ2-7; 8 nucleotides agree with TRBD1. This CDR3 spans 15 amino acids. Germline CDR1 LNHNV, CDR2 YYDKDF (reference sequence). Trimming took 1 base from V and 3 from J; bases not matched to a gene: 5. CDR3 DNA sequence: TGTGCCACCAGCAGAGCGACCGGGACAGGCTACGAGCAGTACTTC. Protein: CATSRATGTGYEQYF. Filled out from reference TRBV15 and TRBJ2-7, the complete variable domain reads DAMVIQNPRYQVTQFGKPVTLSCSQTLNHNVMYWYQQKSSQAPKLLFHYYDKDFNNEADTPDNFQSRRPNTSFCFLDIRSPGLGDTAMYLCATSRATGTGYEQYFGPGTRLTVT.

The chain is built from TRBV4-1 and TRBJ1-2; a weak D match, TRBD1 (5 bases). Between the trimmed V and J ends, which lost 1 base and 4 bases, there was a span of 10 bases. This CDR3 is 14 amino acids long. Germline assignment: CDR1 MGHRA and CDR2 YSYEKL. The CDR3 region has the DNA TGCGCCAGCAGCCAAGGGCGTCAGGGCTATGGCTACACCTTC. Its translation: CASSQGRQGYGYTF.